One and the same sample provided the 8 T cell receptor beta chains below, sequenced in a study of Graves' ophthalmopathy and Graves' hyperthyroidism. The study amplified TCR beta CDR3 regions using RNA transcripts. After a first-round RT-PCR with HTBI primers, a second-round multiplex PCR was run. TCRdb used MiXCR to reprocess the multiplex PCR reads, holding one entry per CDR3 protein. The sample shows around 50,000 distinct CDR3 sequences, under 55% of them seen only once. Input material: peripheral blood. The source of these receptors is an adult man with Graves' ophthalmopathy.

The CDR3 loop is CAITSRQGSYEQYF. CDR3 DNA: TGTGCCATCACTAGCCGACAGGGGTCCTACGAGCAGTACTTC. The chain links TRBV10-3 to TRBJ2-7, with 8 bases identical to TRBD1. Germline V lookup: CDR1 ENHRY, CDR2 SYGVKD. The CDR3 loop spans 14 amino acids. Trimming took 7 bases from V and 1 from J; bases not matched to a gene: 6.

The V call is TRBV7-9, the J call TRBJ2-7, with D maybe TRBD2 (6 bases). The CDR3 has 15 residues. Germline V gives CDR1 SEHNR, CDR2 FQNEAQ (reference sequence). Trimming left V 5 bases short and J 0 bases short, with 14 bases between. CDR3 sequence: CASSHARDSSYEQYF. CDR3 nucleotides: TGTGCCAGCAGCCATGCCCGGGACTCCTCCTACGAGCAGTACTTC. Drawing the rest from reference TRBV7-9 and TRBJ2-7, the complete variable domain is DTGVSQNPRHKITKRGQNVTFRCDPISEHNRLYWYRQTLGQGPEFLTYFQNEAQLEKSRLLSDRFSAERPKGSFSTLEIQRTEQGDSAMYLCASSHARDSSYEQYFGPGTRLTVT.

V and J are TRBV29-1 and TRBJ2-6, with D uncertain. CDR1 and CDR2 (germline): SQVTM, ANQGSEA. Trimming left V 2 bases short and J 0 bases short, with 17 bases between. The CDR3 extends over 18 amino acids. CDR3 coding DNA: TGCAGCGTTGAATTTCCAGGCCCCACTCTCTCTGGGGCCAACGTCCTGACTTTC. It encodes CSVEFPGPTLSGANVLTF.

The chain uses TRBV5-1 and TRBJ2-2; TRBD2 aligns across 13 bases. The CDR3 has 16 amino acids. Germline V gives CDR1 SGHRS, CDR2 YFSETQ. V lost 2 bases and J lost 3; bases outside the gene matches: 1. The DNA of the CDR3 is TGCGCCAGCAGCTTTGGACTAGCGGGGGACACCGGGGAGCTGTTTTTT. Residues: CASSFGLAGDTGELFF.

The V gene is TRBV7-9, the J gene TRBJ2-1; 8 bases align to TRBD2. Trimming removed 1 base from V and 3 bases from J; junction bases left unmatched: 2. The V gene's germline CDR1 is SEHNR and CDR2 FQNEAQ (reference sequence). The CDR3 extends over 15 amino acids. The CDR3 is CASSLVGTSYNEQFF. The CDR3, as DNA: TGTGCCAGCAGCTTAGTTGGGACTAGCTACAATGAGCAGTTCTTC.

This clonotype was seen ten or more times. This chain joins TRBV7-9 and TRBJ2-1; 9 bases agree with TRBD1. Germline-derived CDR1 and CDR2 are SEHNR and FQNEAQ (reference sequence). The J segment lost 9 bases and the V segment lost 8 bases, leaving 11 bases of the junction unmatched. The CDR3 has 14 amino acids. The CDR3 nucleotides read TGTGCCAGCCAGACAGGGGGGGTGACTCTTGAGCAGTTCTTC. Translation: CASQTGGVTLEQFF.

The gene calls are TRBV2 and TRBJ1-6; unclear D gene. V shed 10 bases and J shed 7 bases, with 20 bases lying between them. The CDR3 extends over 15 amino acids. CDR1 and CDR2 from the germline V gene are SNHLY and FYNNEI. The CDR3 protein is CAISLQQVGNSPLHF. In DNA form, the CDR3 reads TGTGCCATCAGCCTGCAGCAGGTCGGGAATTCACCCCTCCACTTT.

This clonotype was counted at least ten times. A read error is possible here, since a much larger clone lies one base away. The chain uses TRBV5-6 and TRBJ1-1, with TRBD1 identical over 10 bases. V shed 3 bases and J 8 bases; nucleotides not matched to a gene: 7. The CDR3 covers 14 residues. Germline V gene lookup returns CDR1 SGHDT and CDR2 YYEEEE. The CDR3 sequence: CASSSGTGVGEAFF. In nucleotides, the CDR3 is TGTGCCAGCAGCTCTGGGACAGGGGTAGGCGAAGCTTTCTTT.